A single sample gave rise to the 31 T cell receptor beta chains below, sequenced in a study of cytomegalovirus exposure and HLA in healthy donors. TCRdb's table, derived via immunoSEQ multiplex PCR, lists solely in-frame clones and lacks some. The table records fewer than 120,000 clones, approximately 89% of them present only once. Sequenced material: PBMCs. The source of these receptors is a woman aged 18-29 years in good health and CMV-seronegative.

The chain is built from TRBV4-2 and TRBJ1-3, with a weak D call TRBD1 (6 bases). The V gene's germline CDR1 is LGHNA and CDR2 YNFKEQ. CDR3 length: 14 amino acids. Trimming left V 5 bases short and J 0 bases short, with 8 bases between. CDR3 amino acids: CASSGGLSGNTIYF. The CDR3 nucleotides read TGTGCCAGCAGCGGGGGCCTCTCTGGAAACACCATATATTTT.

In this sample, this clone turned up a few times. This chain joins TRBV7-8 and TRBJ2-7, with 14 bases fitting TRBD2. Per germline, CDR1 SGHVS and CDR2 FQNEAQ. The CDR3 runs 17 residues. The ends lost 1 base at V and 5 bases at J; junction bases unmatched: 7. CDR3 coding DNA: TGTGCCAGCAGCTTAGACCGACTAGCGGGAGGGCGAGACGAGCAGTACTTC. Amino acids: CASSLDRLAGGRDEQYF.

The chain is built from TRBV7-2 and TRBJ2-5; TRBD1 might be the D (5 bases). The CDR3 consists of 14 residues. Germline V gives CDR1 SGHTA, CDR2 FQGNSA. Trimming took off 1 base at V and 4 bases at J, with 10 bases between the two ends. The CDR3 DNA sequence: TGTGCCAGCAGCTTAGATCCAGGGTCAGAGACCCAGTACTTC. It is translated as CASSLDPGSETQYF.

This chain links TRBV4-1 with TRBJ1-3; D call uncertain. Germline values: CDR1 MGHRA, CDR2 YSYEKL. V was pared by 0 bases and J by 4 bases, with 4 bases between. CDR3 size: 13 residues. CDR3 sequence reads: CASSQDSGNTIYF. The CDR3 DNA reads TGCGCCAGCAGCCAAGACTCGGGAAACACCATATATTTT.

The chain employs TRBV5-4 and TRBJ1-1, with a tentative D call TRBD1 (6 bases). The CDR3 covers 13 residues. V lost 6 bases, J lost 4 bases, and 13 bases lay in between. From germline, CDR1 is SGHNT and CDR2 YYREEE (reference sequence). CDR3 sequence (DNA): TGTGCCAGCATCCTGGAAGGGGGCACTGAAGCTTTCTTT. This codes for CASILEGGTEAFF.

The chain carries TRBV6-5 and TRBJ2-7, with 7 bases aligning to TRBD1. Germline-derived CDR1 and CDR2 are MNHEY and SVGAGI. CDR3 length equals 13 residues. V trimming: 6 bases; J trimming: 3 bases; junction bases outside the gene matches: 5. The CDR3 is CASRGTVDYEQYF. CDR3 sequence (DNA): TGTGCCAGCAGGGGGACAGTGGACTACGAGCAGTACTTC.

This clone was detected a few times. For the CDR3, the DNA is TGTGCCAGCACCCCGACAGGGACCACTGAAGCTTTCTTT. Its protein is CASTPTGTTEAFF. The J gene is TRBJ1-1, the V gene TRBV2, with 7 bases aligning to TRBD1. The V and J ends lost 7 bases and 4 bases, in that order; junction bases with no gene match: 6. Looked up from germline, CDR1 is SNHLY and CDR2 is FYNNEI. There are 13 residues in the CDR3.

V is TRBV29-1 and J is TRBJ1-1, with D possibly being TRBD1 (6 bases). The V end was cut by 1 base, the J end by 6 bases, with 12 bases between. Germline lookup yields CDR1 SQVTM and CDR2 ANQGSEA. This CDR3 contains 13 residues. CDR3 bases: TGCAGCGTTGAAGGACAGGCCCCTTCTGAAGCTTTCTTT. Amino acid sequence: CSVEGQAPSEAFF.

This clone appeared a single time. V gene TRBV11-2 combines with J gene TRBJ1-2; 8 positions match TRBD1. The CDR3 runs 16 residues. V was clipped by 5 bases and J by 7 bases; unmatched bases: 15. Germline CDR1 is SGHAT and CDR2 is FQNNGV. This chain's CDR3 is CASSPRTGLGLVGYTF. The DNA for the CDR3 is TGTGCCAGCAGCCCACGGACAGGGTTGGGCTTAGTTGGCTACACCTTC.

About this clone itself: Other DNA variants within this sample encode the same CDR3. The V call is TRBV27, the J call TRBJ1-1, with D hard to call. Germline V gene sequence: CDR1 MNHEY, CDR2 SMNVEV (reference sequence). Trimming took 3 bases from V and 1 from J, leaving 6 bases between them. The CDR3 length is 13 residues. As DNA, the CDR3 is TGTGCCAGCAGTTTTCCAGGGAACACTGAAGCTTTCTTT. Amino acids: CASSFPGNTEAFF.

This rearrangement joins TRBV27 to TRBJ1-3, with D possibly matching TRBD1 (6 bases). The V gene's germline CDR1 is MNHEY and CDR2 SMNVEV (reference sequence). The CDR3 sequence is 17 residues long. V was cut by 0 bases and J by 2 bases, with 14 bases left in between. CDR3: CASSLSGAGVTGNTIYF. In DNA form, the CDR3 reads TGTGCCAGCAGTTTATCTGGAGCAGGGGTTACTGGAAACACCATATATTTT.

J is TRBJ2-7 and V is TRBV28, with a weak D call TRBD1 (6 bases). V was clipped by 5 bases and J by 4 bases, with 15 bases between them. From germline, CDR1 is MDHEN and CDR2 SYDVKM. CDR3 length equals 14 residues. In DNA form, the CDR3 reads TGTGCCAGCAGTCATACGGGGACACAATACGAGCAGTACTTC. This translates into CASSHTGTQYEQYF.

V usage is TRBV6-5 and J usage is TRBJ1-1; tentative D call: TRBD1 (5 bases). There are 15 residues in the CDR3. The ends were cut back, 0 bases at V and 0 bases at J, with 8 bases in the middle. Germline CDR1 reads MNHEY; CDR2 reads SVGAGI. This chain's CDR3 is CASSYSKGVNTEAFF. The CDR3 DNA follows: TGTGCCAGCAGTTACTCGAAAGGGGTGAACACTGAAGCTTTCTTT.

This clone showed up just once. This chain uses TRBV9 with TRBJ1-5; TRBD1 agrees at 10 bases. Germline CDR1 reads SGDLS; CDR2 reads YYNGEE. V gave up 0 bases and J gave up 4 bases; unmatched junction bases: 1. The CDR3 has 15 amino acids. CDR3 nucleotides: TGTGCCAGCAGCGTAGAGGGACAGGGGAATCAGCCCCAGCATTTT. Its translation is CASSVEGQGNQPQHF.

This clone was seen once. DNA of the CDR3: TGCGCCAGCAGCTTGACAGCATCTGGAAACACCATATATTTT. Its translation is CASSLTASGNTIYF. This sequence joins TRBV5-1 and TRBJ1-3, with D hard to call. CDR3 length: 14 amino acids. The ends were cut back, 1 base at V and 1 base at J, with 6 bases in the middle. Germline V gene lookup returns CDR1 SGHRS and CDR2 YFSETQ.

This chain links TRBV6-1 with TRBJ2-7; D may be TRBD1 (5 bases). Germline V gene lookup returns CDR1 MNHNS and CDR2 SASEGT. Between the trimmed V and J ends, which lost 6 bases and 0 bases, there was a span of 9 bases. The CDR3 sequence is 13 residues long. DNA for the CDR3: TGTGCCAGCAGGGCAGGGTCCTCCTACGAGCAGTACTTC. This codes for CASRAGSSYEQYF.

The CDR3 sequence: CASSEEAAGGADTQYF. DNA of the CDR3: TGTGCCAGCAGTGAAGAAGCGGCAGGGGGTGCAGATACGCAGTATTTT. The chain carries TRBV6-1 and TRBJ2-3; 7 bases map to TRBD1. The CDR3 totals 16 residues. Germline V gene data show CDR1 as MNHNS and CDR2 as SASEGT. The V and J ends lost 1 base and 4 bases, in that order; junction bases with no gene match: 8.

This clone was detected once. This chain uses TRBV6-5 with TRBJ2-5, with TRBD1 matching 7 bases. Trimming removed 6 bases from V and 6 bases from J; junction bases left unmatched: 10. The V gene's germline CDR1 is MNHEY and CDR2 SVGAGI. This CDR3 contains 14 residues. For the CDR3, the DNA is TGTGCCAGCAGCCGAGGGGGCGGAGTGAAGACCCAGTACTTC. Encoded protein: CASSRGGGVKTQYF.

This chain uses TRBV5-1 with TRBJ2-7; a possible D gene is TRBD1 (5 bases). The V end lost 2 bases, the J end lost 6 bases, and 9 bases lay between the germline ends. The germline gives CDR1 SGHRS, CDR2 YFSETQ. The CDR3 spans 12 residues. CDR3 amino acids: CASSFTGSEQYF. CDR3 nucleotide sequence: TGCGCCAGCAGCTTCACAGGAAGCGAGCAGTACTTC.

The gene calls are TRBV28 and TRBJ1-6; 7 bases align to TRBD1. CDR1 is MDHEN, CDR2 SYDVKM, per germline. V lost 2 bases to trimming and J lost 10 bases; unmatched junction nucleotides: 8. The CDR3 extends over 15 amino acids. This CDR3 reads CASSLRAGGSSPLHF. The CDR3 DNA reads TGTGCCAGCAGTTTACGGGCAGGGGGTTCGTCACCCCTCCACTTT.

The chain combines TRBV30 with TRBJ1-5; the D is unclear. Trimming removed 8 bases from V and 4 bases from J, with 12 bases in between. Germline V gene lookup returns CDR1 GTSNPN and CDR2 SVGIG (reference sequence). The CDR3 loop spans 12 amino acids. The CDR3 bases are TGTGCCGCGGGAGGCCGAAATCAGCCCCAGCATTTT. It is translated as CAAGGRNQPQHF.

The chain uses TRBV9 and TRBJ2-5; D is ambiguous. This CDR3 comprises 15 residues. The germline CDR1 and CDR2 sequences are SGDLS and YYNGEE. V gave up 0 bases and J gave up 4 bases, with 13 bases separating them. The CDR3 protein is CASSVGSHLRETQYF. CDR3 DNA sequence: TGTGCCAGCAGCGTAGGCAGTCACCTCCGAGAGACCCAGTACTTC.

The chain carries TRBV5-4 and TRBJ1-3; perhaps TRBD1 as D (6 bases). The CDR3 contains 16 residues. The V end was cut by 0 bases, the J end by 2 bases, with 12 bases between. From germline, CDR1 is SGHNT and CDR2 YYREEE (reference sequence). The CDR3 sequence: CASSLVGGAPGNTIYF. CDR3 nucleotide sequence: TGTGCCAGCAGCTTGGTCGGGGGGGCCCCTGGAAACACCATATATTTT.

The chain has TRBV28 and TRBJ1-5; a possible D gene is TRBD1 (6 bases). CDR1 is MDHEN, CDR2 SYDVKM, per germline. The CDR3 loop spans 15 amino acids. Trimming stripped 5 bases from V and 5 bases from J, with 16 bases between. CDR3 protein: CASSARGAGYQPQHF. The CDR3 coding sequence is TGTGCCAGCAGTGCACGGGGGGCGGGCTATCAGCCCCAGCATTTT. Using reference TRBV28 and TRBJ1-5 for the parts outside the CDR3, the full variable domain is DVKVTQSSRYLVKRTGEKVFLECVQDMDHENMFWYRQDPGLGLRLIYFSYDVKMKEKGDIPEGYSVSREKKERFSLILESASTNQTSMYLCASSARGAGYQPQHFGDGTRLSIL.

CDR3 loop: CASTTPGEGTGGDRNYGYTF. CDR3 nucleotides: TGTGCCAGCACCACTCCGGGTGAAGGGACAGGGGGCGATCGGAACTATGGCTACACCTTC. V and J are TRBV6-7 and TRBJ1-2; 12 nucleotides line up with TRBD1. TRBV6-7 counts as an open reading frame of uncertain function. Unmatched junction bases numbered 20, after V lost 7 bases and J lost 2 bases. The CDR3 consists of 20 residues.

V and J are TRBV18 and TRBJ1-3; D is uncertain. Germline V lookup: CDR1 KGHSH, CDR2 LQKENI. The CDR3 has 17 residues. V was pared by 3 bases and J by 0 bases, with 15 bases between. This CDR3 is CASSPPSAAVSGNTIYF. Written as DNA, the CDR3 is TGTGCCAGCTCACCCCCTAGCGCCGCGGTCTCTGGAAACACCATATATTTT.

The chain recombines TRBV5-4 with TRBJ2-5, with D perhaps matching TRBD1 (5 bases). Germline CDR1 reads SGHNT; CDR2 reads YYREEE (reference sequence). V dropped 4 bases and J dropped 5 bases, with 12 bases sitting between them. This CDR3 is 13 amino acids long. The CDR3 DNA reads TGTGCCAGCAGCCCCGACAGTAAGGAGACCCAGTACTTC. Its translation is CASSPDSKETQYF. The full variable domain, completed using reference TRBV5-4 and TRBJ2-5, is ETGVTQSPTHLIKTRGQQVTLRCSSQSGHNTVSWYQQALGQGPQFIFQYYREEENGRGNFPPRFSGLQFPNYSSELNVNALELDDSALYLCASSPDSKETQYFGPGTRLLVL.

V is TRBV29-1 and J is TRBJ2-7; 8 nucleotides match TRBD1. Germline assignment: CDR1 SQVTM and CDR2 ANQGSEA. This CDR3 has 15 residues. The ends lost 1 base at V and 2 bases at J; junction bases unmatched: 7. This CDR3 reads CSVEVLDRVTYEQYF. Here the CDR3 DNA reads TGCAGCGTTGAAGTGTTGGACAGGGTGACCTACGAGCAGTACTTC.

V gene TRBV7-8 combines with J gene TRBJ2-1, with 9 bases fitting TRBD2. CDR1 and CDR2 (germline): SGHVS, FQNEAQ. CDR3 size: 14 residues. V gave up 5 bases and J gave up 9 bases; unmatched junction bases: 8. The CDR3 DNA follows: TGTGCCAGCAGCCCTGGACTAGCGCCCAGTGAGCAGTTCTTC. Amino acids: CASSPGLAPSEQFF.

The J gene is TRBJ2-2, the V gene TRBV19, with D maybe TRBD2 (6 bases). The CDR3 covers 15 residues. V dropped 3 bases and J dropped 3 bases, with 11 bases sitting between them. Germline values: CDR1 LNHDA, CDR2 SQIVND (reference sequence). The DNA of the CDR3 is TGTGCCAGTAGTATTATCGGGAGCGACACCGGGGAGCTGTTTTTT. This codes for CASSIIGSDTGELFF.

The DNA for the CDR3 is TGTGCCAGCAGCCCAAGGGGACAGGGGAACTATGGCTACACCTTC. Amino acid sequence: CASSPRGQGNYGYTF. The chain carries TRBV7-3 and TRBJ1-2; TRBD1 matches at 10 bases. CDR1 and CDR2 (germline): SGHTA, FQGTGA. The CDR3 loop spans 15 amino acids. J lost 2 bases, V lost 5 bases, and 5 bases had no gene match.